This TCR beta chain is drawn from a study of OX40 agonist ivuxolimab in advanced cancers. The CDR3 extends over 15 amino acids. Germline-derived CDR1 and CDR2 are GTSNPN and SVGIG (reference sequence). Trimming took off 2 bases at V and 2 bases at J, with 16 bases between the two ends. Measured with immunoSEQ multiplex PCR; TCRdb has only the in-frame clones, and not every one. In the table there are around 30,000 clones, around four fifths of which are singletons. This sequence originates from an adult with an advanced solid tumor such as melanoma, head and neck, liver or kidney cancer. The chain is built from TRBV30 and TRBJ2-7; D unclear. The input for sequencing was CD4+ or CD8+ T cells sorted from blood, taken in a trial of the OX40 agonist ivuxolimab. The CDR3 region has the DNA TGTGCCTGGAGTCTAACCGGAGTAGGAACCTACGAGCAGTACTTC. It yields the protein CAWSLTGVGTYEQYF.